The T cell receptor (beta chain) under discussion was sequenced for a study of response to subunit inactivated influenza vaccine. TCRdb passed the RT-PCR reads through MiXCR, listing each CDR3 protein once. This table holds fewer than 400,000 distinct CDR3 sequences, just over 20% found once. The source was PBMCs from blood, collected about 20 months after vaccination. The clonotype comes from a man in his fifties or sixties who received an inactivated influenza vaccine.

Written as DNA, the CDR3 is TGCGCCAGCAGCCAAGAACGGCAGGGTGCGGGTCCCCAGCATTTT. Protein product: CASSQERQGAGPQHF. The chain has TRBV4-1 and TRBJ1-5; D may be TRBD1 (5 bases). The V gene's germline CDR1 is MGHRA and CDR2 YSYEKL. Between the trimmed V and J ends, which lost 0 bases and 10 bases, there was a span of 16 bases. The CDR3 length is 15 residues.